The clone carrying this T cell receptor beta chain was picked up a small number of times. This sample was included in a study of tumour-infiltrating T cells in Burkitt lymphoma. Trimming removed 0 bases at V and 10 bases at J, with 10 bases between. Germline V gives CDR1 MGHRA, CDR2 YSYEKL. This CDR3 region has 13 residues. Produced via immunoSEQ multiplex PCR; TCRdb's table is partial and in-frame only. This sample yields over a thousand clones, of which roughly 10% are seen a single time; about 5.3% belongs to the top ten. This clonotype originated in a human donor with Burkitt lymphoma. The chain combines TRBV4-1 with TRBJ2-1, with a possible D match to TRBD2 (5 bases). Sequences were obtained from tumor tissue. CDR3 nucleotides: TGCGCCAGCAGCCAAGATAGCGAGCTCGAGCAGTTCTTC. Translating gives CASSQDSELEQFF.